These T cell receptor beta chains were read from a single sample in a study of metastatic and nonmetastatic thyroid tumors. Through MiXCR, TCRdb re-clonotyped the PCR reads. The top ten hold around 13% of the sample, which has about 41,000 clones, more than 20% seen once. Sequencing was performed on tumor tissue. These receptors all come from a female donor with papillary thyroid cancer or a benign thyroid nodule (not recorded which). Some clones in this sample may be carry-over from other donors' samples. The CDR3 runs from the conserved cysteine through the conserved F or W. A D gene is named only where the DNA matches it firmly. A row's size may be missing; if present it is once, few, many or a size class.

clone_size | j_call | cdr3_length | d_call | v_call | cdr3_aa | cdr3_nt
many | TRBJ2-3 | 12 | NA | TRBV6-1 | CASSANRDTQYF | TGTGCCAGCAGTGCTAACAGGGATACGCAGTATTTT
NA | TRBJ2-6 | 14 | NA | TRBV6-1 | CASRDSSGANVLTF | TGTGCCAGCAGGGACAGCTCTGGGGCCAACGTCCTGACTTTC
few | TRBJ2-7 | 14 | NA | TRBV28 | CASSLIGAAYEQYF | TGTGCCAGCAGTTTAATAGGGGCGGCCTACGAGCAGTACTTC
once | TRBJ1-1 | 13 | NA | TRBV3-1 | CASSQETKSEAFF | TGTGCCAGCAGCCAGGAGACGAAAAGTGAAGCTTTCTTT
NA | TRBJ1-2 | 18 | TRBD1 | TRBV5-1 | CASSDITQLTGLSGGYTF | TGCGCCAGCAGCGACATAACCCAATTGACAGGGCTAAGCGGTGGCTACACCTTC
few | TRBJ2-2 | 14 | NA | TRBV20-1 | CSARGATGAGELFF | TGCAGTGCCCGGGGGGCCACAGGGGCCGGGGAGCTGTTTTTT
many | TRBJ2-1 | 16 | TRBD1 | TRBV24-1 | CATSSTTPGQYNEQFF | TGTGCCACCAGTTCCACCACTCCGGGACAGTACAATGAGCAGTTCTTC
NA | TRBJ2-7 | 13 | NA | TRBV15 | CATSRDLGYEQYF | TGTGCCACCAGCAGAGATCTGGGGTACGAGCAGTACTTC
NA | TRBJ1-2 | 15 | NA | TRBV19 | CASIPQPGRDYGYTF | TGTGCCAGTATCCCCCAACCGGGACGGGACTATGGCTACACCTTC
few | TRBJ2-7 | 12 | NA | TRBV29-1 | CSVAETSYEQYF | TGCAGCGTTGCTGAGACCTCCTACGAGCAGTACTTC
few | TRBJ1-5 | 12 | NA | TRBV20-1 | CSASFRNQPQHF | TGCAGTGCTAGTTTCAGAAATCAGCCCCAGCATTTT
NA | TRBJ1-5 | 19 | TRBD1 | TRBV6-2/TRBV6-3 | CASSYPGQVKRNPNQPQHF | TGTGCCAGCAGTTACCCGGGACAGGTAAAAAGGAACCCCAATCAGCCCCAGCATTTT
NA | TRBJ2-1 | 14 | NA | TRBV5-1 | CASSLDSFGNEQFF | TGCGCCAGCAGCTTGGACAGCTTTGGTAATGAGCAGTTCTTC
NA | TRBJ2-2 | 13 | NA | TRBV27 | CASMVLITGELFF | TGTGCCAGCATGGTACTGATCACCGGGGAGCTGTTTTTT
NA | TRBJ1-1 | 15 | TRBD1 | TRBV18 | CASSWPGQGNTEAFF | TGTGCCAGCTCATGGCCGGGACAGGGGAACACTGAAGCTTTCTTT
many | TRBJ2-5 | 16 | TRBD1 | TRBV7-9 | CASSPRTGGVGETQYF | TGTGCCAGCAGCCCCAGGACAGGGGGCGTTGGGGAGACCCAGTACTTC
few | TRBJ1-1 | 15 | TRBD1 | TRBV27 | CASSLGTGMNTEAFF | TGTGCCAGCAGTTTAGGGACAGGGATGAACACTGAAGCTTTCTTT
many | TRBJ2-5 | 14 | NA | TRBV24-1 | CATSETRLGETQYF | TGTGCCACCAGTGAGACTCGACTCGGGGAGACCCAGTACTTC
NA | TRBJ1-4 | 14 | TRBD1 | TRBV11-3 | CASSFGTGGGKLFF | TGTGCCAGCAGCTTCGGGACAGGGGGAGGAAAACTGTTTTTT
many | TRBJ1-1 | 14 | TRBD1 | TRBV6-1 | CASSLGGEGTEAFF | TGTGCCAGCAGTTTAGGGGGCGAGGGCACTGAAGCTTTCTTT
few | TRBJ2-7 | 10 | NA | TRBV6-2/TRBV6-3 | CASSYNEQYF | TGTGCCAGCAGTTACAACGAGCAGTACTTC
few | TRBJ2-7 | 14 | NA | TRBV6-5 | CASSSMDTNYEQYF | TGTGCCAGCAGTTCTATGGACACTAACTACGAGCAGTACTTC
NA | TRBJ1-6 | 14 | NA | TRBV18 | CASSPTADNSPLHF | TGTGCCAGCTCACCAACCGCAGATAATTCACCCCTCCACTTT
NA | TRBJ1-2 | 13 | TRBD1 | TRBV18 | CASSEQGSDGYTF | TGTGCCAGCTCGGAACAGGGGTCCGATGGCTACACCTTC
few | TRBJ2-7 | 12 | NA | TRBV6-1 | CASSVGGYEQYF | TGTGCCAGCAGTGTAGGCGGCTACGAGCAGTACTTC
many | TRBJ2-7 | 11 | NA | TRBV20-1 | CSARAVYEQYF | TGCAGTGCTCGGGCCGTCTACGAGCAGTACTTC